A single T cell receptor (beta chain) is shown here with its context. Its antigen is as yet unknown. Germline loops: CDR1 SNHLY, CDR2 FYNNEI. The V end was cut by 0 bases, the J end by 3 bases, with 11 bases between. This CDR3 is 15 amino acids long. The sample originates from a study of vaccination and CD4 T cells after COVID-19. Study context: Overlapping spike pools from SARS-CoV-2 and HCoV-NL63, HCoV-OC43 and HCoV-229E served as culture stimuli.

The treatment: 10-day PBMC culture with coronavirus spike peptide pools or control peptides (ViraFEST assay). Researchers used the Oncomine TCR Beta short-read assay to sequence DNA from cultured CD4+ T cells. TCRdb re-called the PCR reads with MiXCR, one entry per CDR3 protein. The sample has 8,000 to 10,000 distinct CDR3 sequences; about 65% are singletons. The chain employs TRBV2 and TRBJ1-1, with unresolved D. This TCR came from a human donor who had recovered from COVID-19. The sample taken for sequencing was CD4+ T cells from blood, cultured in vitro. The CDR3 sequence: CASSEARVSHTEAFF. The CDR3 DNA follows: TGTGCCAGCAGTGAAGCGCGGGTAAGCCACACTGAAGCTTTCTTT.